What follows describes a single TCR beta chain. Its antigen is unknown. Germline loops: CDR1 MNHEY, CDR2 SVGAGI. V shed 6 bases and J 9 bases; nucleotides not matched to a gene: 12. This CDR3 region has 14 residues. This sample was taken from a study of shared clonotypes between healthy human individuals. Broader study findings: The study's rarefaction showed incomplete sorted-subset sequencing despite large depth.

Deep was the level at which the assay was run. Per the study methods: ImmunoSEQ output lacked quality scores and full-length reads, limiting matched filtering. Clones were read by immunoSEQ multiplex PCR, and TCRdb kept only the in-frame ones, dropping some. The V and J calls and clone size were taken over from that table, and D and trimming were inferred from the DNA. The table has around 980,000 clones, 75% to 85% seen once. The chain recombines TRBV6-5 with TRBJ1-1; 8 bases align to TRBD1. Sequenced sample: memory CD4+ T cells from PBMCs. The subset: CD45RA-negative fraction. The receptor's source is a man aged 18-30 years in good health. Some clones in this sample may be carry-over from other donors' samples. The CDR3 reads CASRAPGGAIKAFF. CDR3 coding DNA: TGTGCCAGCAGGGCCCCAGGGGGCGCGATCAAAGCTTTCTTT.